This T cell receptor beta chain was captured by sequencing in a study of blood T cells in healthy people across ages (dated by TCRdb to 2013 to 2016). A note on the overall study: In model experiments, roughly one uniquely barcoded TCR beta cDNA molecule per two T cells was captured by template switching. To track age-related changes in TCR beta repertoire diversity, the study relied on deep sequencing normalized with unique cDNA molecular identifiers. The donors were split into four age groups: young (average 16 years), middle-aged (roughly 40), aged (over 55) and long-lived (roughly 86). To avoid experimental bias, donors of different ages were randomly spread across the sequencing lanes. For two donors (one aged 18 to 30 and one aged 80 or older), the study analyzed two additional independent replicas of 1 million unique cDNA reads from the same blood draw.

What the study reported, not specific to this receptor: Compared with the aged group, more naive CD4+ T cells, fewer expanded clones and increased TCR diversity were shown by the long-lived group, suggesting age selection. Observed TCR beta diversity correlated strongly with the percentage of naive T cells measured by flow cytometry. Because donor CMV infection status was unknown, age-related changes in expanded clonotypes were potentially confounded. Estimates of total diversity based on one million sequenced T cells were considered lower bounds and underestimates. Observed TCR beta diversity per million T cells fell roughly linearly with age, and a significant reduction was already apparent by age about 36. Bulk unsorted PBMC profiling prevented conclusive comparison of naive and antigen-experienced compartments.

The roughly 39 donors, aged about 6 to 95 years, were systemically healthy Caucasian individuals from Russia. Each donor gave approximately 9.4 milliliters of peripheral blood, drawn into EDTA-treated Vacutainer tubes. Ficoll-Paque density-gradient centrifugation was used to isolate PBMCs, with at least 7 million obtained per sample. Total RNA, at least 6 micrograms per sample, was extracted from PBMCs with Trizol reagent. Naive CD45RAhigh/CD27high T cell percentages were measured by flow cytometry on a PBMC aliquot from every donor. In regard to this clonotype: Its antigen target is currently unknown. There are no base qualities to consult, and no much larger clone falls within one base.

The CDR3 has 15 amino acids, counting the end cysteine and phenylalanine. Only the CDR3 portion is preserved as DNA: 45 bases, with reading frame beginning at the first base. V was cut back by 0 bases and J by 0 bases, leaving a gap of 9 bases between them. Reading the germline V gene (reference sequence) gives CDR1 MNHNY and CDR2 SVGAGI. Receptors were amplified or captured by 5' RACE. Sequencing took place on an Illumina HiSeq 2500. A second PCR of roughly 6 to 12 cycles was performed with a sample-barcoded 5' primer and a J-beta primer mix. A template-switch 5' adaptor carrying 12 random nucleotides introduced a unique molecular identifier onto each TCR beta cDNA molecule. Each sample yielded at least 2.5 million CDR3-containing paired-end reads. First-strand cDNA was synthesized from all RNA with the Mint cDNA synthesis kit, primed by a TRBC-specific oligonucleotide. After uracil-DNA glycosylase treatment, a first 18-cycle PCR used universal primers M1SS and BC2_uni_R on all cDNA. The authors' analysis ran thus. For normalization, 1 million high-quality reads, each with a distinct molecular identifier, were randomly selected from each sample. Instead of being binned into consensus sequences, reads that shared molecular identifiers were thrown out. MiTCR, with a Q25 quality threshold and the strictest error-elimination algorithm, was used for CDR3 identification, clonotype clustering and error correction. A nonparametric unseen species model with Euler transformation was used to estimate a lower bound on total TCR beta diversity. The public reads were reanalyzed by TCRdb: fastp trimming at Q25, MiXCR alignment, in-frame beta chains only. Every CDR3 protein is listed once, alongside the most common genes and DNA of its rows. V and J calls and clone size were set by TCRdb, not the authors. The sample table records 1.2 million to 1.5 million distinct CDR3 sequences; around 59% of these occur just once. Of the sample, over 6.5% falls within the top ten clones.

Here the chain combines TRBV6-6 and TRBJ2-7; the D region possibly corresponds to TRBD1 (6 bases align). This TCR came from a man younger than 35 in good health. Material for sequencing was blood. The CDR3 protein sequence reads: CASSYSPDSSYEQYF. The DNA reads TGTGCCAGCAGTTACTCCCCGGACAGCTCCTACGAGCAGTACTTC.